This entry lists 27 T cell receptor beta chains sequenced from one sample in a study of T cell responses to AZD1222 COVID-19 vaccine. Sequencing was performed with immunoSEQ multiplex PCR; in TCRdb, only in-frame clones are kept and a portion is missing. The sample shows approximately 70,000 clones, around 86% of them seen only once. The specimen comprised peripheral blood, sampled on day 0 of AZD1222 vaccination. Receptors originate from an adult in good health.

This chain connects TRBV7-2 to TRBJ2-1; D possibly corresponds to TRBD1 (5 bases). CDR1 and CDR2 (germline): SGHTA, FQGNSA. The germline V and J ends were trimmed by 5 bases and 5 bases, with 10 bases remaining between them. The CDR3 is made up of 13 amino acids. The CDR3 nucleotides are TGTGCCAGCAGCACCCAACAGGACAATGAGCAGTTCTTC. Its translation: CASSTQQDNEQFF.

The CDR3 protein is CASRYTGDTGTEAFF. The DNA of the CDR3 is TGTGCCAGCAGGTACACCGGGGACACAGGCACTGAAGCTTTCTTT. This sequence joins TRBV2 and TRBJ1-1, with D possibly matching TRBD1 (6 bases). Between the trimmed V and J ends, which lost 6 bases and 4 bases, there was a span of 18 bases. The CDR3 loop spans 15 amino acids. Germline V gives CDR1 SNHLY, CDR2 FYNNEI.

The gene calls are TRBV9 and TRBJ1-3; D call uncertain. Germline V gives CDR1 SGDLS, CDR2 YYNGEE. The CDR3 extends over 13 amino acids. The V gene lost 1 base and the J gene lost 4 bases, with 6 bases spanning the gap. CDR3 loop: CASSVNSGNTIYF. As DNA, the CDR3 is TGTGCCAGCAGCGTAAACTCGGGAAACACCATATATTTT. The full variable domain, with the rest looked up from reference TRBV9 and TRBJ1-3, is DSGVTQTPKHLITATGQRVTLRCSPRSGDLSVYWYQQSLDQGLQFLIQYYNGEERAKGNILERFSAQQFPDLHSELNLSSLELGDSALYFCASSVNSGNTIYFGEGSWLTVV.

J is TRBJ2-7 and V is TRBV4-3, with TRBD2 matching over 16 bases. The trim removed 4 bases at V and 4 bases at J, leaving 19 bases unmatched. The germline gives CDR1 LGHNA, CDR2 YSLEER. The CDR3 is 21 amino acids. The CDR3 sequence is CASSREYHPGLAGGLSYEQYF. Here the CDR3 DNA reads TGCGCCAGCAGCCGAGAATACCATCCGGGACTAGCGGGGGGGCTTTCTTACGAGCAGTACTTC.

This chain links TRBV2 with TRBJ2-3; 7 bases match TRBD1. Germline CDR1 reads SNHLY; CDR2 reads FYNNEI. The CDR3 covers 15 residues. The V and J ends lost 6 bases and 3 bases, in that order; junction bases with no gene match: 9. The CDR3 nucleotides read TGTGCCAGCAGGCCCCGGGACAGCCCGACAGATACGCAGTATTTT. It encodes CASRPRDSPTDTQYF.

The gene calls are TRBV5-4 and TRBJ1-2; D remains unclear. Trimming stripped 0 bases from V and 6 bases from J, with 9 bases between. This CDR3 has 13 residues. CDR1 and CDR2 from the germline V gene are SGHNT and YYREEE (reference sequence). The CDR3 sequence: CASSLGQTDGYTF. DNA for the CDR3: TGTGCCAGCAGCTTGGGTCAGACCGATGGCTACACCTTC. The full variable domain, its missing parts supplied by reference TRBV5-4 and TRBJ1-2, is ETGVTQSPTHLIKTRGQQVTLRCSSQSGHNTVSWYQQALGQGPQFIFQYYREEENGRGNFPPRFSGLQFPNYSSELNVNALELDDSALYLCASSLGQTDGYTFGSGTRLTVV.

This clone was picked up a small number of times. The CDR3 loop is CASSQEGSGANVLTF. CDR3 DNA: TGTGCCAGCAGCCAAGAGGGCTCTGGGGCCAACGTCCTGACTTTC. The chain links TRBV7-2 to TRBJ2-6; possible D gene TRBD2, 5 bases. Trimming removed 5 bases at V and 0 bases at J, with 8 bases between. CDR3 size: 15 residues. Germline assignment: CDR1 SGHTA and CDR2 FQGNSA.

V and J are TRBV9 and TRBJ2-2; maybe TRBD2 (6 bases). Per germline, CDR1 SGDLS and CDR2 YYNGEE. V was cut by 0 bases and J by 2 bases, with 11 bases left in between. The CDR3 totals 16 residues. As DNA, the CDR3 is TGTGCCAGCAGCGTAGATGGGGGGATCAACACCGGGGAGCTGTTTTTT. Protein product: CASSVDGGINTGELFF.

The CDR3 sequence is CAWGKQGFYGYTF. In DNA form, the CDR3 reads TGTGCCTGGGGCAAACAGGGATTCTATGGCTACACCTTC. The rearrangement joins TRBV30 to TRBJ1-2; maybe TRBD1 (6 bases). Germline V gives CDR1 GTSNPN, CDR2 SVGIG (reference sequence). The CDR3 loop spans 13 amino acids. V was clipped by 5 bases and J by 4 bases, with 14 bases between them.

The V and J genes are TRBV3-1 (or the pseudogene TRBV3-2) and TRBJ2-7, with D perhaps TRBD2 (7 bases). Trimming removed 4 bases at V and 1 base at J, with 17 bases between. The CDR3 is made up of 16 amino acids. The germline gives CDR1 LGHDT, CDR2 YNNKEL (reference sequence). CDR3 residues: CASSLPGGRESYEQYF. The DNA for the CDR3 is TGTGCCAGCAGCCTTCCCGGGGGGCGAGAGTCCTACGAGCAGTACTTC.

The V gene is TRBV11-2, the J gene TRBJ2-1; tentative D call: TRBD2 (5 bases). The V and J ends lost 5 bases and 11 bases respectively, with 10 bases between them. Germline V gene sequence: CDR1 SGHAT, CDR2 FQNNGV. The length of the CDR3 is 11 residues. The CDR3, as DNA: TGTGCCAGCAGCAGGGAGATCCAGCAGTTCTTC. Protein product: CASSREIQQFF.

The chain is built from TRBV18 and TRBJ1-4; D uncertain. The ends were cut back, 6 bases at V and 6 bases at J, with 17 bases in the middle. Germline CDR1 KGHSH, CDR2 LQKENI. The CDR3 spans 15 residues. In DNA form, the CDR3 reads TGTGCCAGCTCCCGCGACGGAGGACGCGATGAAAAACTGTTTTTT. It specifies CASSRDGGRDEKLFF. The full variable domain, with the rest looked up from reference TRBV18 and TRBJ1-4, is NAGVMQNPRHLVRRRGQEARLRCSPMKGHSHVYWYRQLPEEGLKFMVYLQKENIIDESGMPKERFSAEFPKEGPSILRIQQVVRGDSAAYFCASSRDGGRDEKLFFGSGTQLSVL.

The CDR3 nucleotides read TGTGCCAGCAGCCTAGGACAGGGACTGGCGGGTGGCTACACCTTC. Translating gives CASSLGQGLAGGYTF. J is TRBJ1-2 and V is TRBV5-4; 8 nucleotides align to TRBD1. V lost 4 bases and J lost 7; bases outside the gene matches: 12. Looked up from germline, CDR1 is SGHNT and CDR2 is YYREEE (reference sequence). The CDR3 has 15 residues.

The chain uses TRBV27 and TRBJ2-7; 7 positions match TRBD1. Germline V CDR1 and CDR2: MNHEY, SMNVEV (reference sequence). CDR3 length: 16 amino acids. V shed 2 bases and J 2 bases; nucleotides not matched to a gene: 9. The CDR3 DNA reads TGTGCCAGCAGTTTAGGAGCCGGGACAGATCCCTACGAGCAGTACTTC. As protein: CASSLGAGTDPYEQYF.

The chain carries TRBV27 and TRBJ2-1, with TRBD2 matching over 8 bases. This CDR3 spans 15 amino acids. The V gene's germline CDR1 is MNHEY and CDR2 SMNVEV (reference sequence). The V and J ends lost 4 bases and 9 bases, in that order; junction bases with no gene match: 11. As DNA, the CDR3 is TGTGCCAGCAGTTACGGGGGGGCCTATATAGGTGAGCAGTTCTTC. Amino acid sequence: CASSYGGAYIGEQFF.

Details on this clone: At the DNA level, this CDR3 is encoded by other sequences in the same sample as well. The chain has TRBV5-1 and TRBJ2-1, with 9 bases lining up with TRBD2. From germline, CDR1 is SGHRS and CDR2 YFSETQ. V shed 2 bases, J shed 6 bases, and the junction held 9 bases outside the gene matches. CDR3 length equals 16 residues. The CDR3 spells CASSLGALAGTNEQFF. The CDR3 coding sequence is TGCGCCAGCAGCTTAGGAGCCCTAGCGGGGACCAATGAGCAGTTCTTC.

Only one count was recorded for this clone. The chain links TRBV12-5 to TRBJ2-4; D ambiguous. Germline V gene data show CDR1 as LGHNT and CDR2 as FRNRAP. This CDR3 has 12 amino acids. The V end was cut by 7 bases, the J end by 9 bases, with 13 bases between. The CDR3 sequence is CASEGIRGIQYF. Here the CDR3 DNA reads TGTGCTAGTGAAGGAATCCGTGGCATTCAGTACTTC.

This clone was picked up one time. The CDR3 protein is CAHARGPKYEQYF. The CDR3 bases are TGTGCCCACGCGCGGGGTCCAAAGTACGAGCAGTACTTC. V usage is TRBV28 and J usage is TRBJ2-7; possible D gene TRBD2, 6 bases. V was trimmed by 11 bases and J by 4 bases, leaving 18 bases between them. The CDR3 runs 13 residues. CDR1 is MDHEN and CDR2 is SYDVKM in the germline V gene.

This clone was picked up one time. V is TRBV7-9 and J is TRBJ1-1; tentative D call: TRBD1 (5 bases). Trimming took 5 bases from V and 4 from J, leaving 11 bases between them. This CDR3 spans 13 amino acids. From germline, CDR1 is SEHNR and CDR2 FQNEAQ (reference sequence). CDR3: CASSRGSGTEAFF. The CDR3 region has the DNA TGTGCCAGCAGCCGGGGCAGTGGCACTGAAGCTTTCTTT. Supplemented by reference TRBV7-9 and TRBJ1-1, the full variable domain reads DTGVSQNPRHKITKRGQNVTFRCDPISEHNRLYWYRQTLGQGPEFLTYFQNEAQLEKSRLLSDRFSAERPKGSFSTLEIQRTEQGDSAMYLCASSRGSGTEAFFGQGTRLTVV.

This chain connects TRBV12-3 or TRBV12-4 to TRBJ1-1; D is unresolved. V was pared by 8 bases and J by 4 bases, with 11 bases between. This CDR3 contains 12 residues. Written as DNA, the CDR3 is TGTGCCAGCGGCGCCAGTCGCACTGAAGCTTTCTTT. It encodes CASGASRTEAFF.

The chain combines TRBV28 with TRBJ2-1; a weak D match, TRBD2 (5 bases). V was shortened by 3 bases and J by 7 bases, with 16 bases between the two germline ends. Germline lookup yields CDR1 MDHEN and CDR2 SYDVKM. This CDR3 has 15 amino acids. The CDR3 reads CASSLSGLNLNEQFF. In nucleotides, the CDR3 is TGTGCCAGCAGTTTGTCGGGGTTAAACCTGAATGAGCAGTTCTTC.

This sequence joins TRBV6-5 and TRBJ2-2; 7 bases are a match to TRBD1. V was clipped by 7 bases and J by 5 bases; unmatched bases: 10. CDR1 MNHEY and CDR2 SVGAGI come from the germline V gene. This CDR3 has 15 residues. CDR3 residues: CASNVGQVGTGELFF. The CDR3 DNA reads TGTGCCAGCAATGTCGGACAGGTTGGAACCGGGGAGCTGTTTTTT.

This chain joins TRBV15 and TRBJ1-2, with a tentative D call TRBD1 (6 bases). Trimming cost V 4 bases and J 8 bases, with 14 bases left between them. The CDR3 extends over 13 amino acids. Germline CDR1 LNHNV, CDR2 YYDKDF (reference sequence). CDR3 region: CATSTGGGGGYTF. The CDR3 DNA reads as TGTGCCACCAGCACGGGCGGGGGGGGCGGCTACACCTTC.

The V gene is TRBV3-1 (or the pseudogene TRBV3-2), the J gene TRBJ2-1, with 8 bases matching TRBD1. The V gene end was trimmed by 1 base and the J gene end by 6 bases; junction bases not matched to a gene: 8. The CDR3 consists of 16 residues. Germline lookup yields CDR1 LGHDT and CDR2 YNNKEL (reference sequence). The CDR3 DNA reads as TGTGCCAGCAGCCAAGGGGCCGGGACAGGCCGCAATGAGCAGTTCTTC. The encoded protein is CASSQGAGTGRNEQFF.

Here the CDR3 DNA reads TGTGCTAGTGGTCGGAACTACGAGCAGTACTTC. This codes for CASGRNYEQYF. The rearrangement joins TRBV12-5 to TRBJ2-7; no definite D call. Trimming removed 5 bases at V and 3 bases at J, with 5 bases between. This CDR3 region has 11 residues. From germline, CDR1 is LGHNT and CDR2 FRNRAP.

J is TRBJ1-1 and V is TRBV9, with unresolved D. Trimming cost V 4 bases and J 4 bases, with 14 bases left between them. Looked up from germline, CDR1 is SGDLS and CDR2 is YYNGEE. The CDR3 length is 14 residues. The CDR3: CASSPQQPSTEAFF. The CDR3 region has the DNA TGTGCCAGCAGCCCTCAACAGCCCAGCACTGAAGCTTTCTTT.

The chain couples TRBV6-6 to TRBJ1-1; TRBD1 matches 9 bases. The J segment lost 11 bases and the V segment lost 2 bases, leaving 6 bases of the junction unmatched. Germline assignment: CDR1 MNHNY and CDR2 SVGAGI (reference sequence). This CDR3 has 13 amino acids. The DNA for the CDR3 is TGTGCCAGCAGTTACGCACAGGGGGCCCGCGCTTTCTTT. It translates to CASSYAQGARAFF.